The entry below gives a single T cell receptor beta chain sequence along with its context. CDR3 length: 13 residues. The ends were cut back, 11 bases at V and 0 bases at J, with 11 bases in the middle. TCRdb re-analysed the 5' RACE reads in MiXCR, keeping a single row per CDR3 protein. This table has nearly 55,000 distinct CDR3 sequences, roughly 22% appearing once. The TCR was taken from a female donor with breast cancer. This rearrangement joins TRBV12-3 or TRBV12-4 to TRBJ1-3, with a possible D match to TRBD1 (5 bases). Source material: tumor-infiltrating naive CD4+ T cells sorted from the breast tumor. The sample's subset: naive CD4+ T cells, CD4+CD45RA+CD25-. CDR3 sequence reads: CAGGYLSGNTIYF. The CDR3 DNA reads TGTGCCGGGGGTTACCTCTCTGGAAACACCATATATTTT.